This entry describes one T cell receptor (beta chain). Its antigen is still unknown. The V gene's germline CDR1 is SGHNT and CDR2 YYREEE (reference sequence). The ends lost 2 bases at V and 2 bases at J; junction bases unmatched: 5. The CDR3 sequence is 15 residues long. This sample was taken from a study of beta chain features in type 1 diabetes. For the study at large: Age, gender and cell yields were alike across patients and healthy donors.

Sequenced material consisted of expressed TCRB transcripts (all of the isolated RNA was reverse transcribed). Profiled with immunoSEQ multiplex PCR; TCRdb holds only in-frame clones, not every one. The repertoire holds approximately 400,000 clones, more than 12% seen once, with roughly 0.019% in the top ten. Overall study results and limits: The study notes PCR might favor shorter templates equally in patients and controls.

The sequence was collected from a woman aged 18-29 years in good health. The chain employs TRBV5-4 and TRBJ2-7; TRBD2 matches at 9 bases. The sample comprised naive CD4+ T cells from blood. The CDR3 region is CASSLRREGTYEQYF. The CDR3 region has the DNA TGTGCCAGCAGCTTAAGGCGGGAGGGAACCTACGAGCAGTACTTC.